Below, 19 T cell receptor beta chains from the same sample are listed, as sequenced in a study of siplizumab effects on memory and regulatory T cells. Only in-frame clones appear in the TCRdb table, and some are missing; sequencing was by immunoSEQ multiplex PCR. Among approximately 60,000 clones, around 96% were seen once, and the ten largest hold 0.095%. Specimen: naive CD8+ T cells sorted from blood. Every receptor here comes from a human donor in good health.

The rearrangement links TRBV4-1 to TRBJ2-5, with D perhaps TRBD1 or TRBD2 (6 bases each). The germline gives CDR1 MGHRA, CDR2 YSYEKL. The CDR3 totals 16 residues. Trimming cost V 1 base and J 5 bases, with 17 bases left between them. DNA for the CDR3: TGCGCCAGCAGCCAAGGAGAAGGGGGGCCGGTGGAGACCCAGTACTTC. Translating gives CASSQGEGGPVETQYF.

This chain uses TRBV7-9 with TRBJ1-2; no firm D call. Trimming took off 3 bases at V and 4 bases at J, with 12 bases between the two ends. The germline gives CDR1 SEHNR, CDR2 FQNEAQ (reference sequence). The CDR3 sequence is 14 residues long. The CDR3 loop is CASSFTTETYGYTF. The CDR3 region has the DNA TGTGCCAGCAGCTTTACGACTGAAACCTATGGCTACACCTTC.

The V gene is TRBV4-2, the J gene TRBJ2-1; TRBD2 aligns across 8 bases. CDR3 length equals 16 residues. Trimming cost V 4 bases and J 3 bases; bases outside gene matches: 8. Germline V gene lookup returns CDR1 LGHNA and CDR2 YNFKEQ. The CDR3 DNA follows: TGTGCCAGCAGCCCCTCGCATAGCGGGGTCTACAATGAGCAGTTCTTC. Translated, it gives CASSPSHSGVYNEQFF.

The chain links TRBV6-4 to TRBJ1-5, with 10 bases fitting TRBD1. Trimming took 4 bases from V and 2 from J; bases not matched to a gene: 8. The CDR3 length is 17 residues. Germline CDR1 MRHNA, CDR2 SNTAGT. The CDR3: CASSGDRDRGGNQPQHF. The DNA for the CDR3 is TGTGCCAGCAGTGGTGACCGGGACAGGGGTGGCAATCAGCCCCAGCATTTT.

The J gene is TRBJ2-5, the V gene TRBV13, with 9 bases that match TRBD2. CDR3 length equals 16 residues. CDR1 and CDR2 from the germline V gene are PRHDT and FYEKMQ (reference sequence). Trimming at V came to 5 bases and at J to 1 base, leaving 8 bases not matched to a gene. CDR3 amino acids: CASSHRLAGFQETQYF. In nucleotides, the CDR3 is TGTGCCAGCAGCCACCGTCTAGCGGGATTCCAAGAGACCCAGTACTTC.

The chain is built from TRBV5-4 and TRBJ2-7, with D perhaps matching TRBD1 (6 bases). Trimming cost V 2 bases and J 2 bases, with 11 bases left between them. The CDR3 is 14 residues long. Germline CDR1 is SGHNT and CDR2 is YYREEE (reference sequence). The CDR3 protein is CASSFGDNPYEQYF. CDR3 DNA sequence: TGTGCCAGCAGCTTTGGGGACAACCCCTACGAGCAGTACTTC.

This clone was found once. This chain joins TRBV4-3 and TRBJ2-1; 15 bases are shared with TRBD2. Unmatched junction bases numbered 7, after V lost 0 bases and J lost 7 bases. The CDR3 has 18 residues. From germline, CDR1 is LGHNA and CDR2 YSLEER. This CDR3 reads CASSQDRGLAGGANEQFF. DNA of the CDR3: TGCGCCAGCAGCCAAGATCGGGGACTAGCGGGGGGCGCGAATGAGCAGTTCTTC.

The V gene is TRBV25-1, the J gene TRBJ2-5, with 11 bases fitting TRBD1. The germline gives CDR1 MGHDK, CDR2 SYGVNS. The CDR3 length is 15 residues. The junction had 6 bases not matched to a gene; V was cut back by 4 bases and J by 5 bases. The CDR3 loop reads CASSVGTGGGETQYF. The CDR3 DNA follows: TGTGCCAGCAGTGTGGGGACAGGGGGTGGTGAGACCCAGTACTTC.

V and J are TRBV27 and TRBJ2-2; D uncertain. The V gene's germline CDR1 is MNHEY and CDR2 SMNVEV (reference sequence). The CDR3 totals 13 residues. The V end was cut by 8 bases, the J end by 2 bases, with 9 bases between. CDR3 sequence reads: CASGNVNTGELFF. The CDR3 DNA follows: TGTGCCAGCGGAAATGTAAACACCGGGGAGCTGTTTTTT.

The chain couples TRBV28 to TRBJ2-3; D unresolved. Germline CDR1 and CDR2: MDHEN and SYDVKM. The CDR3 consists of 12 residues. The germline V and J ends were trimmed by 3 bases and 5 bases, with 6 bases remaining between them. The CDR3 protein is CASSFMGDTQYF. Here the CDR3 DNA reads TGTGCCAGCAGTTTCATGGGAGATACGCAGTATTTT.

The CDR3 coding sequence is TGCGCCAGCAGCCGAGGGGGGGACACAGATACGCAGTATTTT. This codes for CASSRGGDTDTQYF. The chain links TRBV4-1 to TRBJ2-3; D is perhaps TRBD2 (7 bases). The CDR3 consists of 14 residues. Germline CDR1 MGHRA, CDR2 YSYEKL. Trimming removed 4 bases from V and 2 bases from J, with 10 bases in between.

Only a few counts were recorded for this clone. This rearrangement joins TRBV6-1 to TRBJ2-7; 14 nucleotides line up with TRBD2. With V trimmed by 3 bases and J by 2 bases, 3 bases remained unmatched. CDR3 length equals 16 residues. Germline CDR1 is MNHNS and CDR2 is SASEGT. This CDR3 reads CASSEATSGGAYEQYF. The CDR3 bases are TGTGCCAGCAGTGAGGCGACTAGCGGGGGGGCCTACGAGCAGTACTTC.

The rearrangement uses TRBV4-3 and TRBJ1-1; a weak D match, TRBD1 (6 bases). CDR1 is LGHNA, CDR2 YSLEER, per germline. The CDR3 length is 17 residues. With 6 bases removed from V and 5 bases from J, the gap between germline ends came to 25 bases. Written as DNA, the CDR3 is TGCGCCAGCAGGGCCCTACCGGGACACCCGTTTGGGACTGAAGCTTTCTTT. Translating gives CASRALPGHPFGTEAFF.

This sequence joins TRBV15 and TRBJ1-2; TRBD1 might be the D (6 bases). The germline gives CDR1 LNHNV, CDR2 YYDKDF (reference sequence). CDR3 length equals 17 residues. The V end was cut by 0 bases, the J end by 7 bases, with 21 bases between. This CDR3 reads CATSRDKGGGGALGYTF. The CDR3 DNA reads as TGTGCCACCAGCAGAGATAAGGGGGGAGGGGGGGCGCTTGGCTACACCTTC. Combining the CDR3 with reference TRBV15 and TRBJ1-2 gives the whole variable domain DAMVIQNPRYQVTQFGKPVTLSCSQTLNHNVMYWYQQKSSQAPKLLFHYYDKDFNNEADTPDNFQSRRPNTSFCFLDIRSPGLGDTAMYLCATSRDKGGGGALGYTFGSGTRLTVV.

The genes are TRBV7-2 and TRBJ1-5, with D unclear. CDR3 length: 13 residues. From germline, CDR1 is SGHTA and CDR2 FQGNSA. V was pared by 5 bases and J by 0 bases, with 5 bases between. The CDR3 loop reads CASSLNSNQPQHF. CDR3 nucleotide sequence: TGTGCCAGCAGCCTCAATAGCAATCAGCCCCAGCATTTT.

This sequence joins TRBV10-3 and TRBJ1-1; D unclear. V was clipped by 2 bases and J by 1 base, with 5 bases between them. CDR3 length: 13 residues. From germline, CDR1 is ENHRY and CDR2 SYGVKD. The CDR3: CAISEQTNTEAFF. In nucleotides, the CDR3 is TGTGCCATCAGTGAGCAAACGAACACTGAAGCTTTCTTT.

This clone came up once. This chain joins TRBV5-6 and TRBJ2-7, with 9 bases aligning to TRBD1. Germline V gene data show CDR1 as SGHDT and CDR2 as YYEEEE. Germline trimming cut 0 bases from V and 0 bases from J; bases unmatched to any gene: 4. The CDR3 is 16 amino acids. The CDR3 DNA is TGTGCCAGCAGCTTGGTTCGGGACAGGGTCTCCTACGAGCAGTACTTC. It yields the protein CASSLVRDRVSYEQYF.

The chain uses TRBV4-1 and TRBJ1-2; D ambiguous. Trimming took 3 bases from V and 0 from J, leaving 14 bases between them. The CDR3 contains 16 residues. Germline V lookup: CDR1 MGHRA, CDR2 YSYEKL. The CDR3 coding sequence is TGCGCCAGCAGCCACCACGAGCCGGGAGCTAACTATGGCTACACCTTC. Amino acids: CASSHHEPGANYGYTF.

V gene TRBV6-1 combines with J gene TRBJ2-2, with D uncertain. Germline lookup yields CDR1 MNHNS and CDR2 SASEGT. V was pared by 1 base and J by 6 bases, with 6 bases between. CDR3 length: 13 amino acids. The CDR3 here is CASSEGSPGELFF. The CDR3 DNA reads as TGTGCCAGCAGTGAAGGGTCTCCCGGGGAGCTGTTTTTT.